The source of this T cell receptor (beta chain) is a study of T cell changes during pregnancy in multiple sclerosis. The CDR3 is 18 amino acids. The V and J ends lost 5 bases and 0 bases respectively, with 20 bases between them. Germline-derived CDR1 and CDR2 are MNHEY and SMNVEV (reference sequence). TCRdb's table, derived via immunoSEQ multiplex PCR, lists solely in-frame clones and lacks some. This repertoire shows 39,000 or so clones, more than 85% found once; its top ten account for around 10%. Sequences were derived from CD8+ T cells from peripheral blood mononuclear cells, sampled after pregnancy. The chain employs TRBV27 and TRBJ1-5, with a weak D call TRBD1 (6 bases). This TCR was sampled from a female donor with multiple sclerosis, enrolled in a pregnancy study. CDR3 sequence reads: CASSKGWAGAFSNQPQHF. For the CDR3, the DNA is TGTGCCAGCAGTAAAGGGTGGGCAGGGGCTTTTAGCAATCAGCCCCAGCATTTT.